Listed here are 8 T cell receptor beta chains from one sample, sequenced in a study of blood T cell repertoires in COVID-19. Repertoires were generated with immunoSEQ multiplex PCR, while TCRdb's copy carries only in-frame clones and drops some. There are some 340,000 clones in the sample; around 87% occur only once, and about 5.7% lies in the top ten. The sequenced sample was PBMCs or T cells enriched from blood (not recorded which). These receptors all stem from a woman between 25 and 40 years old who had recovered from COVID-19.

J is TRBJ2-7 and V is TRBV2; TRBD1 aligns across 9 bases. The CDR3 length is 13 residues. The V gene's germline CDR1 is SNHLY and CDR2 FYNNEI. V gave up 2 bases and J gave up 6 bases; unmatched junction bases: 2. DNA of the CDR3: TGTGCCAGCAGTGAACTGACAGGGGGCGAGCAGTACTTC. Its protein is CASSELTGGEQYF.

The rearrangement joins TRBV7-2 to TRBJ1-1; 8 nucleotides align to TRBD1. Germline loops: CDR1 SGHTA, CDR2 FQGNSA. The CDR3 loop spans 14 amino acids. J lost 3 bases, V lost 6 bases, and 6 bases had no gene match. The CDR3 loop reads CASRTGAVDTEAFF. CDR3 bases: TGTGCCAGCAGGACAGGGGCGGTGGACACTGAAGCTTTCTTT.

This chain uses TRBV7-9 with TRBJ2-7; 7 bases are shared with TRBD2. In germline, CDR1 is SEHNR, CDR2 FQNEAQ (reference sequence). The CDR3 is 15 residues long. V lost 6 bases and J lost 3; bases outside the gene matches: 11. The CDR3 reads CASSALARPGYEQYF. As DNA, the CDR3 is TGTGCCAGCAGTGCACTAGCGAGACCCGGCTACGAGCAGTACTTC.

This chain links TRBV14 with TRBJ1-1; 11 nucleotides agree with TRBD1. Unmatched junction bases numbered 5, after V lost 4 bases and J lost 10 bases. CDR3 size: 13 residues. The germline CDR1 and CDR2 sequences are SGHDN and FVKESK. The CDR3 nucleotides read TGTGCCAGCAGCCTAAGGGACAGGGGGTCAGCTTTCTTT. Protein product: CASSLRDRGSAFF.

This chain joins TRBV19 and TRBJ1-5; a possible D gene is TRBD1 (5 bases). CDR3 length: 15 amino acids. Trimming stripped 5 bases from V and 2 bases from J, with 13 bases between. Germline lookup yields CDR1 LNHDA and CDR2 SQIVND (reference sequence). The CDR3, as DNA: TGTGCCAGTAGTTTCCAGGGCTCGGGCAATCAGCCCCAGCATTTT. Protein sequence: CASSFQGSGNQPQHF.

The rearrangement links TRBV5-6 to TRBJ1-2; maybe TRBD1 (5 bases). The CDR3 spans 13 residues. V lost 0 bases and J lost 8, with 11 bases in between. CDR1 and CDR2 (germline): SGHDT, YYEEEE. The CDR3 nucleotides read TGTGCCAGCAGCTTGGGGAGGGGCCGGGGCTACACCTTC. Translation gives CASSLGRGRGYTF.

This clone was found once. In nucleotides, the CDR3 is TGTGCCAGCAGTCGGACACCGGCGTACCAAGAGACCCAGTACTTC. Its translation is CASSRTPAYQETQYF. V is TRBV6-2 or TRBV6-3 and J is TRBJ2-5, with a weak D call TRBD1 (5 bases). Trimming pared 5 bases from V and 0 bases from J, leaving 13 bases between. This CDR3 region has 15 residues. CDR1 is MNHEY and CDR2 is SVGEGT in the germline V gene.

The chain couples TRBV5-4 to TRBJ2-3; 11 bases line up with TRBD2. The germline V gene encodes CDR1 SGHNT and CDR2 YYREEE (reference sequence). With V trimmed by 3 bases and J by 2 bases, 8 bases remained unmatched. The CDR3 runs 17 residues. The CDR3 loop is CASSSRLAGTTTDTQYF. Here the CDR3 DNA reads TGTGCCAGCAGCTCCAGACTAGCGGGGACCACCACAGATACGCAGTATTTT.